The 26 T cell receptor beta chains in this list originate from one sample, sequenced in a study. Sequenced by immunoSEQ multiplex PCR; TCRdb stores in-frame clones only, minus some. The table includes about 68,000 clones, just under 95% detected once. Sequenced input: PBMCs. Source of these receptors: a middle-aged man with rheumatoid arthritis.

The chain joins TRBV5-1 to TRBJ2-1, with 11 bases aligning to TRBD2. The V gene end was trimmed by 2 bases and the J gene end by 6 bases; junction bases not matched to a gene: 1. Germline-derived CDR1 and CDR2 are SGHRS and YFSETQ. The CDR3 runs 14 residues. The CDR3 loop reads CASSFLAGGNEQFF. DNA of the CDR3: TGCGCCAGCAGCTTTCTAGCGGGGGGCAATGAGCAGTTCTTC.

V is TRBV15 and J is TRBJ2-5, with 9 bases that match TRBD2. Trimming at V came to 5 bases and at J to 4 bases, leaving 8 bases not matched to a gene. This CDR3 is 15 amino acids long. Looked up from germline, CDR1 is LNHNV and CDR2 is YYDKDF (reference sequence). Here the CDR3 DNA reads TGTGCCACCAGCTTTATAGCGGGAGCGGCAGAGACCCAGTACTTC. Encoded protein: CATSFIAGAAETQYF.

The chain combines TRBV15 with TRBJ2-7; D is tentatively TRBD1 or TRBD2 (6 bases each). The CDR3 runs 16 residues. The germline CDR1 and CDR2 sequences are LNHNV and YYDKDF (reference sequence). Trimming shortened V by 0 bases and J by 4 bases, and 16 bases separated the two germline ends. CDR3 region: CATSRDRGEVDYEQYF. The CDR3 nucleotides are TGTGCCACCAGCAGAGATAGGGGGGAGGTGGATTACGAGCAGTACTTC. Full variable domain (remainder filled in from reference TRBV15 and TRBJ2-7): DAMVIQNPRYQVTQFGKPVTLSCSQTLNHNVMYWYQQKSSQAPKLLFHYYDKDFNNEADTPDNFQSRRPNTSFCFLDIRSPGLGDTAMYLCATSRDRGEVDYEQYFGPGTRLTVT.

The genes are TRBV4-3 and TRBJ2-3, with a possible D match to TRBD1 (6 bases). Trimming cost V 4 bases and J 7 bases, with 18 bases left between them. Per germline, CDR1 LGHNA and CDR2 YSLEER. There are 15 residues in the CDR3. CDR3 nucleotide sequence: TGCGCCAGCAGCCGAAATCCGGGACAAACTAATACGCAGTATTTT. This translates into CASSRNPGQTNTQYF.

The rearrangement links TRBV4-1 to TRBJ1-2; unclear D gene. The CDR3 covers 15 residues. Per germline, CDR1 MGHRA and CDR2 YSYEKL. V was cut by 1 base and J by 0 bases, with 9 bases left in between. Here the CDR3 DNA reads TGCGCCAGCAGCCAAGCCTGGGGTCCTAACTATGGCTACACCTTC. Translation gives CASSQAWGPNYGYTF.

V gene TRBV11-2 combines with J gene TRBJ1-3; D is unclear. This CDR3 is 15 amino acids long. The germline gives CDR1 SGHAT, CDR2 FQNNGV. Trimming removed 1 base at V and 0 bases at J, with 7 bases between. The CDR3 loop is CASSLAGSSGNTIYF. The CDR3 DNA sequence: TGTGCCAGCAGCTTAGCCGGAAGCTCTGGAAACACCATATATTTT.

The gene calls are TRBV9 and TRBJ2-7; 10 bases fit TRBD1. Germline V gene sequence: CDR1 SGDLS, CDR2 YYNGEE. CDR3 size: 16 residues. The ends lost 1 base at V and 6 bases at J; junction bases unmatched: 10. The DNA of the CDR3 is TGTGCCAGCAGCGTATCGGGGGACAGGGGTCAAGGCGAGCAGTACTTC. It codes for CASSVSGDRGQGEQYF.

V and J are TRBV5-6 and TRBJ1-5, with D maybe TRBD1 (5 bases). The CDR3 loop spans 14 amino acids. The germline V gene encodes CDR1 SGHDT and CDR2 YYEEEE. The germline V and J ends were trimmed by 0 bases and 7 bases, with 11 bases remaining between them. CDR3 coding DNA: TGTGCCAGCAGCTTGGGGCAGGGAGACCAGCCCCAGCATTTT. It is translated as CASSLGQGDQPQHF.

V is TRBV4-2 and J is TRBJ2-5; 11 positions match TRBD2. Per germline, CDR1 LGHNA and CDR2 YNFKEQ. CDR3 length equals 16 residues. V shed 4 bases, J shed 1 base, and the junction held 5 bases outside the gene matches. DNA for the CDR3: TGTGCCAGCAGCCTCCGACTAGCGGGGACCCAAGAGACCCAGTACTTC. Protein: CASSLRLAGTQETQYF.

The chain is built from TRBV9 and TRBJ2-7, with a possible D match to TRBD2 (6 bases). The germline CDR1 and CDR2 sequences are SGDLS and YYNGEE. Trimming cost V 0 bases and J 0 bases, with 10 bases left between them. This CDR3 has 15 amino acids. CDR3 coding DNA: TGTGCCAGCAGCGTAGAGGGCGGGGCCTCCTACGAGCAGTACTTC. Translated, it gives CASSVEGGASYEQYF.

The rearrangement links TRBV24-1 to TRBJ1-5; D call uncertain. Trimming stripped 5 bases from V and 4 bases from J, with 14 bases between. Germline assignment: CDR1 KGHDR and CDR2 SFDVKD. CDR3 length: 15 amino acids. CDR3 loop: CATSAGSVRNQPQHF. The CDR3, as DNA: TGTGCCACCAGTGCGGGATCGGTTAGAAATCAGCCCCAGCATTTT.

The chain links TRBV5-8 to TRBJ2-2, with TRBD2 matching over 7 bases. Germline V gene sequence: CDR1 SGHTS, CDR2 YDEGEE. The CDR3 runs 15 residues. The V and J ends lost 4 bases and 4 bases, in that order; junction bases with no gene match: 7. CDR3 region: CASSARTGGTGELFF. DNA for the CDR3: TGTGCCAGCAGCGCCAGGACGGGGGGCACCGGGGAGCTGTTTTTT. The full variable domain, with the rest looked up from reference TRBV5-8 and TRBJ2-2, is EAGVTQSPTHLIKTRGQQATLRCSPISGHTSVYWYQQALGLGLQFLLWYDEGEERNRGNFPPRFSGRQFPNYSSELNVNALELEDSALYLCASSARTGGTGELFFGEGSRLTVL.

The rearrangement joins TRBV5-6 to TRBJ1-4, with TRBD1 identical over 7 bases. There are 14 residues in the CDR3. Trimming removed 4 bases from V and 8 bases from J; junction bases left unmatched: 8. Germline V gene data show CDR1 as SGHDT and CDR2 as YYEEEE. CDR3 residues: CASSGNRGGEKLFF. In DNA, the CDR3 is TGTGCCAGCAGCGGAAACAGGGGTGGCGAAAAACTGTTTTTT.

This clone showed up just once. This chain connects TRBV5-6 to TRBJ1-5, with D maybe TRBD1 (5 bases). Trimming pared 4 bases from V and 0 bases from J, leaving 11 bases between. The CDR3 totals 15 residues. Germline V gene lookup returns CDR1 SGHDT and CDR2 YYEEEE. The CDR3 protein is CASSRWDVSNQPQHF. The CDR3 coding sequence is TGTGCCAGCAGCCGCTGGGACGTTAGCAATCAGCCCCAGCATTTT.

The J gene is TRBJ2-1, the V gene TRBV5-6, with no clear D. The V gene's germline CDR1 is SGHDT and CDR2 YYEEEE. The ends were cut back, 4 bases at V and 4 bases at J, with 12 bases in the middle. CDR3 size: 14 residues. Here the CDR3 reads CASSARIGYNEQFF. CDR3 nucleotide sequence: TGTGCCAGCAGCGCCCGGATAGGGTACAATGAGCAGTTCTTC.

This chain links TRBV2 with TRBJ2-3; 9 bases agree with TRBD2. The J segment lost 3 bases and the V segment lost 6 bases, leaving 10 bases of the junction unmatched. This CDR3 contains 16 residues. CDR1 SNHLY and CDR2 FYNNEI come from the germline V gene. The CDR3 DNA follows: TGTGCCAGCAGAGACGAGGCGGGGGGGAGTACAGATACGCAGTATTTT. Translating gives CASRDEAGGSTDTQYF.

The J gene is TRBJ2-5, the V gene TRBV27, with a tentative D call TRBD2 (5 bases). The CDR3 has 14 residues. CDR1 and CDR2 (germline): MNHEY, SMNVEV (reference sequence). Trimming left V 5 bases short and J 2 bases short, with 12 bases between. The CDR3 DNA reads as TGTGCCAGCAGTCCGGGGTGGTTACAAGAGACCCAGTACTTC. This encodes CASSPGWLQETQYF.

J is TRBJ1-2 and V is TRBV9; TRBD1 matches 7 bases. The CDR3 contains 14 residues. Trimming cost V 4 bases and J 3 bases; bases outside gene matches: 6. Germline CDR1 is SGDLS and CDR2 is YYNGEE. The CDR3 reads CASSTTGADYGYTF. The CDR3 nucleotides read TGTGCCAGCAGCACCACAGGGGCTGACTATGGCTACACCTTC.

J is TRBJ2-5 and V is TRBV27, with 8 bases that match TRBD1. The CDR3 totals 13 residues. V lost 6 bases, J lost 9 bases, and 9 bases stayed unmatched. Germline V lookup: CDR1 MNHEY, CDR2 SMNVEV (reference sequence). The chain's CDR3 is CASRTTGGMAQYF. The CDR3 DNA reads TGTGCCAGCAGGACTACAGGGGGGATGGCCCAGTACTTC.

This chain connects TRBV6-5 to TRBJ1-2, with D tentatively TRBD1 (6 bases). This CDR3 spans 13 amino acids. V gave up 8 bases and J gave up 7 bases, with 17 bases separating them. CDR1 and CDR2 from the germline V gene are MNHEY and SVGAGI. CDR3 in amino acids: CASSGGGLVGYTF. The CDR3 DNA sequence: TGTGCCAGCTCCGGGGGGGGGCTCGTTGGCTACACCTTC.

This clone appeared once. The chain has TRBV3-1 (or the pseudogene TRBV3-2) and TRBJ2-1; weak D call: TRBD1 (5 bases). Looked up from germline, CDR1 is LGHDT and CDR2 is YNNKEL (reference sequence). Trimming shortened V by 3 bases and J by 6 bases, and 18 bases separated the two germline ends. The CDR3 covers 16 residues. The CDR3 is CASSHQGRARANEQFF. The CDR3 nucleotides are TGTGCCAGCAGCCACCAGGGCCGGGCCAGGGCCAATGAGCAGTTCTTC.

This chain connects TRBV24-1 to TRBJ2-2; 8 bases match TRBD2. J lost 4 bases, V lost 8 bases, and 8 bases had no gene match. Germline V gene data show CDR1 as KGHDR and CDR2 as SFDVKD. This CDR3 has 15 residues. CDR3 DNA sequence: TGTGCCACCATGGTGAGCGGGAGAGGCACCGGGGAGCTGTTTTTT. Amino acids: CATMVSGRGTGELFF.

This sequence joins TRBV28 and TRBJ2-7; maybe TRBD1 (6 bases). The V and J ends lost 6 bases and 0 bases respectively, with 12 bases between them. CDR3 length: 14 amino acids. Per the germline V gene, CDR1 is MDHEN and CDR2 is SYDVKM. The DNA for the CDR3 is TGTGCCAGCAGAGGGGGAATCAGCTCCTACGAGCAGTACTTC. It is translated as CASRGGISSYEQYF.

The chain joins TRBV6-5 to TRBJ2-7; no clear D gene. V was clipped by 6 bases and J by 0 bases, with 9 bases between them. This CDR3 is 13 amino acids long. Germline lookup yields CDR1 MNHEY and CDR2 SVGAGI. The CDR3 DNA reads as TGTGCCAGCAGACCCAGGTCCTCCTACGAGCAGTACTTC. The encoded protein is CASRPRSSYEQYF.

The CDR3 region is CASSLVQKSTGELFF. CDR3 sequence (DNA): TGTGCCAGCAGCTTAGTTCAGAAAAGCACCGGGGAGCTGTTTTTT. The chain has TRBV7-9 and TRBJ2-2; D is undetermined. Trimming shortened V by 1 base and J by 4 bases, and 10 bases separated the two germline ends. This CDR3 contains 15 residues. Per the germline V gene, CDR1 is SEHNR and CDR2 is FQNEAQ (reference sequence).

This rearrangement joins TRBV24-1 to TRBJ1-6; no firm D call. V lost 9 bases, J lost 7 bases, and 12 bases lay in between. In germline, CDR1 is KGHDR, CDR2 SFDVKD. This CDR3 contains 13 residues. CDR3 nucleotide sequence: TGTGCCACCCGCGCCTCTGCGAATTCACCCCTCCACTTT. It is translated as CATRASANSPLHF.